Listed here is a single T cell receptor (beta chain). Its antigen is currently not known. It has no much larger one-base neighbor in the sample; base qualities were not kept. Different DNA sequences within this sample yield the same CDR3. For the CD8 naive samples, CD45RO-negative cells were positively selected for CCR7, yielding a CD45RA+CCR7+ population from which TemRA cells were excluded. The donors were healthy, HIV-negative adults who had no recently reported acute infections or vaccinations. All donors were Caucasian adults living in Nashville, Tennessee, USA. Blood was obtained by leukapheresis, after which PBMCs were separated by Ficoll-Histopaque density gradient centrifugation and cryopreserved in liquid nitrogen vapor phase. Purity and quantity of every magnetically sorted T cell population were checked by analytical flow cytometry. Each sorted fraction had its genomic DNA isolated and then quantified by UV absorbance on a Nanodrop 2000c.

The germline V gene (reference sequence) specifies SEHNR as CDR1 and FQNEAQ as CDR2. The CDR3 starts with the cysteine, ends with the phenylalanine, and has 15 residues. The entry retains the CDR3 DNA only, 45 bases that are in frame from base 1. Cut back by 3 bases and 0 bases, the V and J ends lie 10 bases apart. TCR CDR3 regions were amplified from genomic DNA by multiplex PCR using the deep immunoSEQ assay. Extracted genomic DNA from each cell subset was distributed evenly across all wells of several immunoSEQ 96-well plates, and each plate was treated as a replicate. For sorted subsets, approximately 190 ng genomic DNA, equal to 25,000 to 35,000 T cell genomes, was loaded into each replicate PCR. Purified libraries were quantified with a Qubit 3.0 fluorometer, sized on a Bioanalyzer 2100, and re-quantified with the KAPA Library Quantification kit. Every immunoSEQ 96-well plate was sequenced on a separate single-read 150-cycle Illumina NextSeq 550 flow cell. The study's processing was this. Because the immunoSEQ output included only junctional sequences and no quality scores, the filtering could not be the same as the filtering used for full-length reads. Sequences were annotated with PyIR, a Python wrapper for IgBLAST v1.9, and V/J genes and CDR3 were assigned using IMGT germline references. Reads were filtered out if the reads had weak V/J assignments (E-value above 1e-6), no CDR3, stop codons, out-of-frame junctions, or ambiguous translated residues. A V3J clonotype was defined by an identical inferred V gene, J gene, and CDR3 amino acid sequence. Percentage overlap between repertoires was calculated by dividing the number of shared unique clonotypes by the size of the smaller repertoire. Repertoire richness was assessed with RTK rarefaction, the Chao1 estimator, and Recon v2.1 estimates of unobserved clonotypes. OLGA was used to compute generation probabilities for all TCRbeta clonotypes that the gDNA method yielded from a handful of donors. What TCRdb holds here is the immuneACCESS table cut down to in-frame rearrangements. Part of the clones is not present; checked against another copy, under half of the missing clones reflect an unresolved V gene, and the others are unexplained. V and J calls and clone size are copied from that table; D and trimming were computed from the DNA. This sample holds around 2.1 million clones; just over 90% were observed only once. Around 1.7% of the sample comes from the top ten.

The data stem from a study of shared clonotypes between healthy human individuals (TCRdb year 2020). About the full investigation: A couple of women and three men aged 18 to 49 years were included in the cohort. To estimate repertoire size and how much clonotypes are shared between individuals, the study performed deep sequencing of blood TCR repertoires from roughly five healthy adults. Per donor, three plates each were used for CD4 naive and CD4 memory, two for CD8 naive, and one for CD8 memory. Libraries were prepared and TCR repertoires were sequenced by different laboratories using diverse techniques, in order to increase sequencing depth and limit assay-specific biases. Each donor's leukapheresis produced roughly between about 0.8 and 10 billion PBMCs.

What the work shows at the level of the full study, not this receptor alone: Estimated clonotype richness was generally larger for naive than for memory subsets. When a handful of donors were compared, the shared fraction of clonotypes was approximately 5% for naive CD4, roughly 3.4% for naive CD8, 2.3% for memory CD4, and 0.35% to 0.4% for memory CD8. Only blood was sampled, and tissue TCR repertoires likely differ from those in blood. The genetic and exposure-history diversity represented was limited by the small number of donors. Based on pairwise subsampling, the degree of clonotype sharing among donors was expected to be affected by sequencing depth. Compared with non-shared clonotypes, the clonotypes found in all four sorted-subset donors had higher generation probabilities. Rarefaction of sorted-subset datasets indicated incomplete sequencing despite the large sequencing depth.

The V and J genes are TRBV7-9 and TRBJ2-3; possibly the D gene is TRBD1, per 5 matching bases. This receptor was obtained from a man younger than 35 in good health. Some clones in this sample may be carry-over from other donors' samples. Sequencing input: naive CD8+ T cells from PBMCs. What the cell subset or site label conveys for this sample: CD45RA+CCR7+. The nucleotide sequence reads TGTGCCAGCAGCTTTACAGGTCCGAGCACAGATACGCAGTATTTT. Its protein is CASSFTGPSTDTQYF.